The next 18 T cell receptor beta chains were all read from a single sample in a study of regulatory T cells in long-lasting Graves disease. Time point defined: persistent/refractory GD, antithyroid drugs over 5 years with positive TRAb. PBMC-extracted RNA yielded the TCR library. TCR beta libraries were built with iRepertoire HTBI primers and Arm-PCR of CDR3 regions. TCRdb processed the multiplex PCR reads anew with MiXCR; each CDR3 protein has one entry. The top ten hold less than 25% of the sample, which has 300,000 to 500,000 distinct CDR3 sequences, less than 25% seen once. This sample comprised peripheral blood mononuclear cells (PBMCs), obtained when the disease was refractory, from a patient treated with antithyroid drugs. The receptors were gathered from a female donor with Graves disease.

The chain couples TRBV28 to TRBJ1-2; maybe TRBD1 (5 bases). V shed 5 bases and J shed 7 bases, with 11 bases lying between them. This CDR3 region has 12 residues. Germline V gene lookup returns CDR1 MDHEN and CDR2 SYDVKM. The CDR3 loop reads CASSNRQSGYTF. The DNA of the CDR3 is TGTGCCAGCAGTAATCGACAGAGTGGCTACACCTTC.

A remark on this clonotype: A single base separates this from a much larger clone, so it may be a read error. The chain joins TRBV28 to TRBJ1-1; D is unresolved. From germline, CDR1 is MDHEN and CDR2 SYDVKM. The length of the CDR3 is 12 residues. Here the CDR3 DNA reads TGTGCCAGCTACGGAGCGAACGCTGAAGCTTTCTTT. Translation: CASYGANAEAFF.

This clonotype was observed many times. This sequence joins TRBV7-6 and TRBJ2-7; D may be TRBD1 (6 bases). V lost 5 bases and J 5 bases, leaving 13 bases between the germline ends. From germline, CDR1 is SGHVS and CDR2 FNYEAQ. CDR3 size: 13 residues. The CDR3 DNA sequence: TGTGCCAGCAGCCCCGGACCAGGGGACGAGCAGTACTTC. It codes for CASSPGPGDEQYF.

This clonotype was found many times. V and J are TRBV27 and TRBJ2-5; TRBD2 aligns across 8 bases. This CDR3 comprises 14 residues. Germline CDR1 reads MNHEY; CDR2 reads SMNVEV (reference sequence). After removal of 3 bases from V and 4 bases from J, the junction contained 4 bases not matched to a gene. As DNA, the CDR3 is TGTGCCAGCAGTTTGCTGGGACTAGGAGAGACCCAGTACTTC. This sequence encodes CASSLLGLGETQYF.

The J gene is TRBJ1-5, the V gene TRBV12-5; weak D call: TRBD1 (6 bases). The CDR3 runs to 15 residues. Germline V gene lookup returns CDR1 LGHNT and CDR2 FRNRAP. Trimming took off 2 bases at V and 3 bases at J, with 11 bases between the two ends. CDR3 bases: TGTGCTAGTGGTTTGTTTCCGGGACACAATCAGCCCCAGCATTTT. This gives the protein CASGLFPGHNQPQHF.

The chain recombines TRBV7-2 with TRBJ2-1, with no clear D. Germline CDR1 reads SGHTA; CDR2 reads FQGNSA. The CDR3 contains 15 residues. V was clipped by 2 bases and J by 9 bases, with 17 bases between them. This chain's CDR3 is CASSLMQAGLGEQFF. DNA of the CDR3: TGTGCCAGCAGCTTAATGCAGGCCGGGCTCGGTGAGCAGTTCTTC.

This clonotype occurred many times. This sequence joins TRBV20-1 and TRBJ2-5, with 9 bases lining up with TRBD1. The CDR3 is 15 amino acids. Trimming cost V 3 bases and J 5 bases; bases outside gene matches: 10. In germline, CDR1 is DFQATT, CDR2 SNEGSKA (reference sequence). CDR3 in amino acids: CSASLYRDREETQYF. DNA for the CDR3: TGCAGTGCTAGTTTGTATCGGGACAGGGAGGAGACCCAGTACTTC.

The chain uses TRBV10-2 and TRBJ1-6, with D possibly TRBD1 on 5 matching bases. The CDR3 is 16 amino acids. V was trimmed by 1 base and J by 7 bases, leaving 14 bases between them. Germline CDR1 is WSHSY and CDR2 is SAAADI. The DNA of the CDR3 is TGCGCCAGCAGTGAGTGGGGAGCAGGGAGGAATTCACCCCTCCACTTT. Amino acids: CASSEWGAGRNSPLHF.

In this sample, this clonotype turned up a few times. The J gene is TRBJ2-1, the V gene TRBV7-6; D is possibly TRBD2 (6 bases). The CDR3 runs 18 residues. Trimming shortened V by 5 bases and J by 2 bases, and 22 bases separated the two germline ends. Germline-derived CDR1 and CDR2 are SGHVS and FNYEAQ. CDR3 coding DNA: TGTGCCAGCAGCCACGCGTCAAGCGGGTCGGCCCCCTACAATGAGCAGTTCTTC. Protein: CASSHASSGSAPYNEQFF.

The CDR3 region has the DNA TGTGCCAGCAGGAAGGCGGGGGAGAGGGAGCTGTTTTTT. It specifies CASRKAGERELFF. The chain combines TRBV7-2 with TRBJ2-2, with 7 bases that match TRBD2. The CDR3 loop spans 13 amino acids. In germline, CDR1 is SGHTA, CDR2 FQGNSA. Trimming cost V 6 bases and J 9 bases; bases outside gene matches: 7.

V usage is TRBV19 and J usage is TRBJ2-7, with D perhaps matching TRBD1 (5 bases). Trimming shortened V by 6 bases and J by 2 bases, and 17 bases separated the two germline ends. The germline gives CDR1 LNHDA, CDR2 SQIVND (reference sequence). This CDR3 is 15 amino acids long. CDR3 DNA sequence: TGTGCCAGTAGAGGCGCGGACACAAATACCTACGAGCAGTACTTC. Residues: CASRGADTNTYEQYF.

The rearrangement uses TRBV9 and TRBJ2-2, with 10 bases matching TRBD1. The CDR3 has 15 residues. Germline trimming cut 5 bases from V and 6 bases from J; bases unmatched to any gene: 7. In germline, CDR1 is SGDLS, CDR2 YYNGEE. This CDR3 reads CASSAPGTGAGELFF. The CDR3 bases are TGTGCCAGCAGTGCCCCCGGGACAGGGGCCGGGGAGCTGTTTTTT.

There are a few counts of this clonotype. The rearrangement uses TRBV28 and TRBJ1-2, with 8 bases aligning to TRBD1. V lost 5 bases to trimming and J lost 6 bases; unmatched junction nucleotides: 8. The CDR3 has 14 amino acids. The germline gives CDR1 MDHEN, CDR2 SYDVKM. This CDR3 is CASSPLTGVNGYTF. In nucleotides, the CDR3 is TGTGCCAGCAGTCCCCTGACAGGGGTAAATGGCTACACCTTC.

V usage is TRBV7-9 and J usage is TRBJ2-7; 7 bases are shared with TRBD2. V shed 1 base and J 5 bases; nucleotides not matched to a gene: 11. Germline V gene data show CDR1 as SEHNR and CDR2 as FQNEAQ (reference sequence). The CDR3 length is 16 residues. CDR3 DNA: TGTGCCAGCAGCTTAGTCCAGACGGGGGGAGGAGACGAGCAGTACTTC. This codes for CASSLVQTGGGDEQYF.

This chain connects TRBV20-1 to TRBJ2-7, with TRBD2 matching 12 bases. The CDR3 sequence is 13 residues long. V was pared by 6 bases and J by 4 bases, with 4 bases of the junction left unmatched. CDR1 DFQATT and CDR2 SNEGSKA come from the germline V gene (reference sequence). In DNA form, the CDR3 reads TGCAGTGCCGGGACTAGCGGGTTGTACGAGCAGTACTTC. Translating it yields CSAGTSGLYEQYF.

This clonotype was recorded a few times. V gene TRBV6-1 combines with J gene TRBJ1-6; 7 bases align to TRBD1. The CDR3 totals 16 residues. Germline assignment: CDR1 MNHNS and CDR2 SASEGT. The J segment lost 6 bases and the V segment lost 1 base, leaving 6 bases of the junction unmatched. DNA for the CDR3: TGTGCCAGCAGTGAAGAGGGACAGCAACTTAATTCACCCCTCCACTTT. It encodes CASSEEGQQLNSPLHF.

Notes on this clonotype: The conserved phenylalanine or tryptophan normally closing the CDR3 is absent here, so this likely arose from a read error. This chain links TRBV7-9 with TRBJ2-5; weak D call: TRBD1 (6 bases). Germline V gene lookup returns CDR1 SEHNR and CDR2 FQNEAQ (reference sequence). CDR3 size: 16 residues. The V end was cut by 5 bases, the J end by 0 bases, with 16 bases between. The CDR3 spells CASSHRGGQYQETQYL. The CDR3 bases are TGTGCCAGCAGCCACCGCGGCGGACAGTACCAAGAGACCCAGTACCTC.

The V call is TRBV4-1, the J call TRBJ2-7; tentatively, D is TRBD2 (6 bases). CDR3 size: 15 residues. The V end was cut by 0 bases, the J end by 3 bases, with 12 bases between. Germline CDR1 is MGHRA and CDR2 is YSYEKL. The CDR3 reads CASSQDRGYGYEQYF. DNA for the CDR3: TGCGCCAGCAGCCAAGATCGGGGGTATGGCTACGAGCAGTACTTC.